What follows describes a single T cell receptor (beta chain). As processed by the authors: Estimated nucleated cell counts came from reference gene primer amplification. The assay was immunoSEQ multiplex PCR, and TCRdb's table has in-frame clones only and misses some. V and J calls and clone size come straight from that table; D and trimming were deduced from the DNA. The table records about 120,000 clones, roughly 79% of them present only once. This sample is drawn from a study of blood T cell repertoires in COVID-19. In the study overall: Acute-phase and convalescent COVID-19 samples originated in the United States, Italy and Spain. The cDNA or gDNA used as material had been derived from T cells, B-cell-depleted T cells, or PBMCs.

The receptor's source is a man aged 65-85 years with acute or convalescent COVID-19. Input material: peripheral blood.

The CDR3 DNA reads TGTGCCAGCTCACCAGAAGTAGGGACTAGCTCAGGGGAGCAGTACTTC. It yields the protein CASSPEVGTSSGEQYF. The chain carries TRBV18 and TRBJ2-7, with 9 bases identical to TRBD2. Germline V gene lookup returns CDR1 KGHSH and CDR2 LQKENI. This CDR3 is 16 amino acids long. V lost 2 bases to trimming and J lost 7 bases; unmatched junction nucleotides: 12.